The 23 T cell receptor beta chains listed next were all sequenced from one sample in a study of T cell changes during pregnancy in multiple sclerosis. Data came from immunoSEQ multiplex PCR; TCRdb stores just in-frame clones and leaves some out. The sample records some 83,000 clones, about nine tenths being singletons. This sample comprised PBMCs, obtained in the first trimester of pregnancy. The receptor source for this set is a female donor in good health, serving as a control in a pregnancy study. Some clones in this sample may be carry-over from other donors' samples.

The chain is built from TRBV28 and TRBJ1-1; 7 bases align to TRBD1. The trim removed 10 bases at V and 0 bases at J, leaving 2 bases unmatched. The CDR3 consists of 12 residues. The germline CDR1 and CDR2 sequences are MDHEN and SYDVKM. CDR3 amino acids: CATGTVNTEAFF. CDR3 DNA: TGTGCCACCGGGACAGTGAACACTGAAGCTTTCTTT.

V and J are TRBV7-8 and TRBJ2-7; TRBD1 matches 10 bases. CDR1 is SGHVS, CDR2 FQNEAQ, per germline. J gave up 3 bases and V 5 bases, and 4 bases lay outside the gene matches. The CDR3 contains 14 residues. The CDR3 nucleotides read TGTGCCAGCAGCCTCCGGGACAGGGGCTACGAGCAGTACTTC. As protein: CASSLRDRGYEQYF.

This rearrangement joins TRBV19 to TRBJ2-1; 7 nucleotides match TRBD1. The trim removed 5 bases at V and 5 bases at J, leaving 9 bases unmatched. Germline V gene data show CDR1 as LNHDA and CDR2 as SQIVND (reference sequence). This CDR3 is built from 15 residues. The CDR3 reads CASSAVGRGNNEQFF. DNA for the CDR3: TGTGCCAGTAGTGCCGTTGGCAGGGGGAACAATGAGCAGTTCTTC.

The chain recombines TRBV30 with TRBJ2-7; D uncertain. The CDR3 consists of 11 residues. The V end lost 0 bases, the J end lost 5 bases, and 5 bases lay between the germline ends. CDR1 is GTSNPN, CDR2 SVGIG, per germline (reference sequence). CDR3 nucleotides: TGTGCCTGGAGTGTACAAAACGAGCAGTACTTC. Translation: CAWSVQNEQYF.

V gene TRBV28 combines with J gene TRBJ2-5; tentatively, D is TRBD1 (6 bases). The V end was cut by 3 bases, the J end by 2 bases, with 10 bases between. The germline CDR1 and CDR2 sequences are MDHEN and SYDVKM. The CDR3 spans 14 residues. The CDR3 DNA reads TGTGCCAGCAGTTTGGGGGCTCTGCAAGAGACCCAGTACTTC. This sequence encodes CASSLGALQETQYF. The whole variable domain, filled in from reference TRBV28 and TRBJ2-5, reads DVKVTQSSRYLVKRTGEKVFLECVQDMDHENMFWYRQDPGLGLRLIYFSYDVKMKEKGDIPEGYSVSREKKERFSLILESASTNQTSMYLCASSLGALQETQYFGPGTRLLVL.

The chain carries TRBV28 and TRBJ2-7; tentatively, D is TRBD2 (6 bases). The CDR3 length is 16 residues. Germline CDR1 and CDR2: MDHEN and SYDVKM. V lost 5 bases to trimming and J lost 0 bases, with 17 bases between them. The CDR3 sequence: CASSLEGGLSSYEQYF. The CDR3 DNA reads TGTGCCAGCAGTCTCGAAGGAGGGTTGAGCTCCTACGAGCAGTACTTC.

The V call is TRBV14, the J call TRBJ2-7, with no clear D. The CDR3 spans 12 residues. Trimming removed 3 bases from V and 3 bases from J, with 6 bases in between. Germline lookup yields CDR1 SGHDN and CDR2 FVKESK. The CDR3 bases are TGTGCCAGCAGCCATTCCAGCTACGAGCAGTACTTC. It codes for CASSHSSYEQYF.

The genes are TRBV20-1 and TRBJ2-7, with D uncertain. The V end lost 2 bases, the J end lost 5 bases, and 7 bases lay between the germline ends. The CDR3 runs to 11 residues. Germline V lookup: CDR1 DFQATT, CDR2 SNEGSKA (reference sequence). CDR3 sequence (DNA): TGCAGTGCTAGAATGGGCAACGAGCAGTACTTC. The encoded protein is CSARMGNEQYF.

This chain connects TRBV6-5 to TRBJ2-7, with TRBD1 matching over 7 bases. Losses at the gene ends were 8 bases for V and 3 bases for J; bases not matched to a gene: 4. Germline V gene data show CDR1 as MNHEY and CDR2 as SVGAGI. This CDR3 contains 12 residues. Written as DNA, the CDR3 is TGTGCCAGCGGGGACAGCAGCTACGAGCAGTACTTC. This gives the protein CASGDSSYEQYF.

J is TRBJ2-7 and V is TRBV28; 8 bases line up with TRBD1. CDR3 length: 15 amino acids. The J segment lost 0 bases and the V segment lost 4 bases, leaving 5 bases of the junction unmatched. The germline V gene encodes CDR1 MDHEN and CDR2 SYDVKM. The chain's CDR3 is CASSSNRGDSYEQYF. The CDR3 nucleotides are TGTGCCAGCAGTTCCAACAGGGGGGACTCCTACGAGCAGTACTTC.

This clone occurred once. This rearrangement joins TRBV5-6 to TRBJ2-1; 10 bases align to TRBD2. The trim removed 4 bases at V and 2 bases at J, leaving 3 bases unmatched. The CDR3 has 15 residues. Germline V gene sequence: CDR1 SGHDT, CDR2 YYEEEE. The CDR3 sequence: CASSGGTSAYNEQFF. As DNA, the CDR3 is TGTGCCAGCAGCGGGGGGACTAGCGCCTACAATGAGCAGTTCTTC.

The CDR3 protein is CASSTDINYGYTF. CDR3 DNA sequence: TGTGCCAGCAGTACCGACATAAACTATGGCTACACCTTC. The chain has TRBV28 and TRBJ1-2, with no clear D. This CDR3 spans 13 amino acids. CDR1 is MDHEN, CDR2 SYDVKM, per germline. The V gene lost 5 bases and the J gene lost 2 bases, with 9 bases spanning the gap.

The chain uses TRBV9 and TRBJ2-2; 8 nucleotides line up with TRBD2. V was pared by 4 bases and J by 10 bases, with 21 bases of the junction left unmatched. CDR1 and CDR2 from the germline V gene are SGDLS and YYNGEE. The CDR3 has 18 amino acids. The CDR3 loop is CASSLPPTSVGSPEELFF. The CDR3 DNA sequence: TGTGCCAGCAGCCTGCCCCCGACTAGCGTTGGGAGTCCCGAGGAGCTGTTTTTT.

The gene calls are TRBV10-3 and TRBJ1-4; 7 nucleotides align to TRBD1. J gave up 7 bases and V 2 bases, and 4 bases lay outside the gene matches. The CDR3 spans 14 residues. Germline lookup yields CDR1 ENHRY and CDR2 SYGVKD. The CDR3 DNA reads as TGTGCCATCAGTGAGGACAGGGCGGCTGAAAAACTGTTTTTT. Protein sequence: CAISEDRAAEKLFF.

The V gene is TRBV7-2, the J gene TRBJ2-7, with 7 positions matching TRBD2. CDR3 length: 16 residues. The ends lost 0 bases at V and 5 bases at J; junction bases unmatched: 10. The germline CDR1 and CDR2 sequences are SGHTA and FQGNSA. CDR3 protein: CASSLALYQRDDEQYF. Here the CDR3 DNA reads TGTGCCAGCAGCTTAGCCTTATACCAGCGGGACGACGAGCAGTACTTC.

This sequence joins TRBV9 and TRBJ2-2, with unresolved D. Germline V CDR1 and CDR2: SGDLS, YYNGEE. The germline V and J ends were trimmed by 0 bases and 7 bases, with 4 bases remaining between them. This CDR3 has 12 amino acids. This chain's CDR3 is CASSVAFGELFF. CDR3 nucleotides: TGTGCCAGCAGCGTAGCCTTCGGGGAGCTGTTTTTT.

This chain connects TRBV7-9 to TRBJ1-2; TRBD1 aligns across 9 bases. The V gene's germline CDR1 is SEHNR and CDR2 FQNEAQ (reference sequence). CDR3 length: 14 amino acids. V shed 6 bases, J shed 3 bases, and the junction held 5 bases outside the gene matches. The CDR3 DNA reads as TGTGCCAGCAGAGGACAGGGGAGACACTATGGCTACACCTTC. Its protein is CASRGQGRHYGYTF. The full variable domain, with the rest looked up from reference TRBV7-9 and TRBJ1-2, is DTGVSQNPRHKITKRGQNVTFRCDPISEHNRLYWYRQTLGQGPEFLTYFQNEAQLEKSRLLSDRFSAERPKGSFSTLEIQRTEQGDSAMYLCASRGQGRHYGYTFGSGTRLTVV.

This CDR3 reads CASSLVGDSPLHF. The CDR3 DNA reads as TGTGCCAGCAGCTTAGTAGGGGATTCACCCCTCCACTTT. The chain recombines TRBV7-2 with TRBJ1-6, with D possibly being TRBD1 (5 bases). Trimming pared 1 base from V and 8 bases from J, leaving 6 bases between. CDR1 is SGHTA and CDR2 is FQGNSA in the germline V gene. CDR3 length: 13 residues. The full variable domain, with the rest looked up from reference TRBV7-2 and TRBJ1-6, is GAGVSQSPSNKVTEKGKDVELRCDPISGHTALYWYRQSLGQGLEFLIYFQGNSAPDKSGLPSDRFSAERTGGSVSTLTIQRTQQEDSAVYLCASSLVGDSPLHFGNGTRLTVT.

This clone has only one observation. The V and J genes are TRBV10-3 and TRBJ2-5, with TRBD2 matching over 8 bases. This CDR3 region has 17 residues. The V and J ends lost 2 bases and 2 bases, in that order; junction bases with no gene match: 10. Germline values: CDR1 ENHRY, CDR2 SYGVKD. DNA for the CDR3: TGTGCCATCAGTGAGGGGTTACTCGCGGGGGGTCAAGAGACCCAGTACTTC. It specifies CAISEGLLAGGQETQYF.

The J gene is TRBJ2-3, the V gene TRBV4-2; the match to TRBD1 covers 7 bases. Per the germline V gene, CDR1 is LGHNA and CDR2 is YNFKEQ. After removal of 4 bases from V and 2 bases from J, the junction contained 12 bases not matched to a gene. CDR3 length equals 17 residues. The CDR3 DNA reads as TGTGCCAGCAGCCTATCCGGGACAGACATGATCACAGATACGCAGTATTTT. Translation gives CASSLSGTDMITDTQYF.

The V and J genes are TRBV10-3 and TRBJ1-5, with D maybe TRBD1 (5 bases). V lost 6 bases and J lost 5, with 11 bases in between. Germline lookup yields CDR1 ENHRY and CDR2 SYGVKD. This CDR3 contains 13 residues. The chain's CDR3 is CAISLTDYQPQHF. The CDR3, as DNA: TGTGCCATCAGCTTGACAGACTATCAGCCCCAGCATTTT.

To note about this clone: Other DNA variants within this sample encode the same CDR3. The genes are TRBV18 and TRBJ1-1, with D tentatively TRBD1 (6 bases). Germline V gives CDR1 KGHSH, CDR2 LQKENI. The CDR3 totals 13 residues. Deletions cut 2 bases from V and 3 bases from J, with 7 bases between. The CDR3, as DNA: TGTGCCAGCTCACCATCAGGGGACACTGAAGCTTTCTTT. Its protein product is CASSPSGDTEAFF.

The V call is TRBV27, the J call TRBJ2-1; maybe TRBD2 (7 bases). Trimming left V 5 bases short and J 5 bases short, with 16 bases between. The CDR3 contains 15 residues. CDR1 is MNHEY, CDR2 SMNVEV, per germline (reference sequence). The chain's CDR3 is CASSEVGGPDNEQFF. CDR3 sequence (DNA): TGTGCCAGCAGTGAGGTGGGGGGGCCCGACAATGAGCAGTTCTTC.